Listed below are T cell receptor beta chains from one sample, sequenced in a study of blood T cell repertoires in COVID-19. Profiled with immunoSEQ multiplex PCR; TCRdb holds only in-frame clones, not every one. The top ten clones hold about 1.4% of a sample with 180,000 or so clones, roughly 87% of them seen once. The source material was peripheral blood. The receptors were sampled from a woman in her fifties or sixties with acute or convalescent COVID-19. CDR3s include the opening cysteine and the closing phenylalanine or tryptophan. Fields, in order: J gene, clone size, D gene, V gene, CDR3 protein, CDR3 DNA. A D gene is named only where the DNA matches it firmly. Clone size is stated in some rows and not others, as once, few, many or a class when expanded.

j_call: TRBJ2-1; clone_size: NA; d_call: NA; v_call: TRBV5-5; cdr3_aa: CASSSSGGYNEQFF; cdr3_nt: TGTGCCAGCAGCTCTTCCGGGGGATACAATGAGCAGTTCTTC
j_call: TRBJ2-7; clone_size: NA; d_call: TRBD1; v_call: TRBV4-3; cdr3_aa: CASSPGQGYSYEQYF; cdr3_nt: TGCGCCAGCAGCCCAGGACAGGGGTATAGTTACGAGCAGTACTTC
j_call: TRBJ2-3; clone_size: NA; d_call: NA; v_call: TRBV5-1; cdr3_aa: CASSLVEEGTDTQYF; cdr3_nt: TGCGCCAGCAGCTTGGTGGAGGAAGGCACAGATACGCAGTATTTT
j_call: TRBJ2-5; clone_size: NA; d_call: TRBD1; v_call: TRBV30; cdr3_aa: CAWSEGALSKTQYF; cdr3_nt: TGTGCCTGGAGTGAGGGGGCCTTAAGTAAGACCCAGTACTTC
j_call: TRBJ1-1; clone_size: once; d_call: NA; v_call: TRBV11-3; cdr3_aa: CASSLALTRTEAFF; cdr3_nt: TGTGCCAGCAGCTTAGCATTGACGAGGACTGAAGCTTTCTTT
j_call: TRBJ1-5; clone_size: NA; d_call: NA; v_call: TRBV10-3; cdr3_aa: CAIRASTGLQPQHF; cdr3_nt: TGTGCCATCAGGGCCTCTACGGGATTGCAGCCCCAGCATTTT
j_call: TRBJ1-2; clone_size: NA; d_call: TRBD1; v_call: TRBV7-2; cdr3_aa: CASSLQGALNYGYTF; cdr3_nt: TGTGCCAGCAGCTTACAGGGGGCGTTAAACTATGGCTACACCTTC
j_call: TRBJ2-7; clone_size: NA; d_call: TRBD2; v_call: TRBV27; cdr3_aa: CASSSSRLAGGTIF; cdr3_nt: TGTGCCAGCAGTTCCTCTAGACTAGCGGGAGGAACAATCTTC
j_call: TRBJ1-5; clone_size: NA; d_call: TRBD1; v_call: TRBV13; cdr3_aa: CASSARTGGNQPQHF; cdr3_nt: TGTGCCAGCAGCGCCCGGACAGGGGGCAATCAGCCCCAGCATTTT
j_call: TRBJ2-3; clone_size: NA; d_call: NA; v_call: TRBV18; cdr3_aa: CASSPPSAPRDTQYF; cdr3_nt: TGTGCCAGCTCACCACCAAGCGCCCCTCGCGATACGCAGTATTTT
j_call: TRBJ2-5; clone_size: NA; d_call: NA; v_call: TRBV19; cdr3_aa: CASSREQGGGQETQYF; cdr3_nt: TGTGCCAGTAGTAGGGAACAGGGGGGGGGACAAGAGACCCAGTACTTC
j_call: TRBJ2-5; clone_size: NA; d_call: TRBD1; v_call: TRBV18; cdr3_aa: CASSPPGTVKETQYF; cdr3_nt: TGTGCCAGCTCACCCCCCGGGACAGTAAAAGAGACCCAGTACTTC
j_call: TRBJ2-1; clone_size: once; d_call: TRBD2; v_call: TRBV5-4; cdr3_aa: CASSPSTSGRGVF; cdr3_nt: TGTGCCAGCAGCCCCTCGACTAGCGGGAGGGGGGTCTTC
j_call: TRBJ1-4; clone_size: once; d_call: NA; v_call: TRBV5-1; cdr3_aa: CASSLDGPTNEKLFF; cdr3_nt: TGCGCCAGCAGCTTGGACGGTCCAACTAATGAAAAACTGTTTTTT
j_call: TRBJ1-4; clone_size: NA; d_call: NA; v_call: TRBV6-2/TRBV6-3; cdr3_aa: CASSYAGVDEKLFF; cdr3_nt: TGTGCCAGCAGTTACGCCGGGGTGGATGAAAAACTGTTTTTT
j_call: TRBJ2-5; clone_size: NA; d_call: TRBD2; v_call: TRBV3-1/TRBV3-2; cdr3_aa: CASSPSGGVGETQYF; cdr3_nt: TGTGCCAGCAGCCCTAGCGGGGGGGTGGGAGAGACCCAGTACTTC
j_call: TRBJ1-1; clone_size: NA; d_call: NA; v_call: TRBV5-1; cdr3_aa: CASNEGGRITEAFF; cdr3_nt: TGCGCCAGCAATGAGGGTGGGAGAATAACTGAAGCTTTCTTT
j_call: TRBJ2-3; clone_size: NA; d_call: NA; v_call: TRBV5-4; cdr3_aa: CAQKTIGTDTQYF; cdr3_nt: TGTGCCCAAAAGACAATAGGTACAGATACGCAGTATTTT
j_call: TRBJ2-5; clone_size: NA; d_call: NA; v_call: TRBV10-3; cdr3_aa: CAISFETLKTQYF; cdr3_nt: TGTGCCATCAGTTTCGAGACACTGAAGACCCAGTACTTC
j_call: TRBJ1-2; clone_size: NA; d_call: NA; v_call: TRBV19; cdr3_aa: CASSRDIYGYTF; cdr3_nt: TGTGCCAGCTCACGGGACATTTATGGCTACACCTTC
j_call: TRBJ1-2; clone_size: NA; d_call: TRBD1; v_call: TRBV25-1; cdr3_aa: CASRGDRGLGNYGYTF; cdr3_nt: TGTGCCAGCAGGGGGGACAGGGGCCTGGGGAACTATGGCTACACCTTC
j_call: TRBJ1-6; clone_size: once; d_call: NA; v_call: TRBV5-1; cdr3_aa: CASSFLPSSGAEDSPLHF; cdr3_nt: TGCGCCAGCAGCTTTCTCCCTTCATCAGGGGCTGAGGATTCACCCCTCCACTTT
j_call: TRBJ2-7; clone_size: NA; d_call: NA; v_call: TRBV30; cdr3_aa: CAWSPPGMQYF; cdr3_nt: TGTGCCTGGAGTCCCCCCGGGATGCAGTACTTC